One sample yielded the 29 T cell receptor beta chains listed below, sequenced in a study of blood T cell repertoires in COVID-19. This table comes from immunoSEQ multiplex PCR, and its TCRdb copy is limited to in-frame clones, with some not included. The sample records 120,000 to 150,000 clones, about 91% being singletons. The specimen sequenced was peripheral blood. These receptor sequences come from a woman aged 45 to 65 with acute or convalescent COVID-19.

This sequence joins TRBV19 and TRBJ2-1; D perhaps matches TRBD2 (6 bases). CDR1 is LNHDA and CDR2 is SQIVND in the germline V gene (reference sequence). The CDR3 has 16 amino acids. V lost 0 bases, J lost 4 bases, and 13 bases lay in between. The CDR3 DNA reads as TGTGCCAGTAGTATAGAGGGTGGCGGGGAATACAATGAGCAGTTCTTC. Its translation: CASSIEGGGEYNEQFF. Using reference TRBV19 and TRBJ2-1 for the parts outside the CDR3, the full variable domain is DGGITQSPKYLFRKEGQNVTLSCEQNLNHDAMYWYRQDPGQGLRLIYYSQIVNDFQKGDIAEGYSVSREKKESFPLTVTSAQKNPTAFYLCASSIEGGGEYNEQFFGPGTRLTVL.

This clone was found once. The V call is TRBV10-2, the J call TRBJ2-1, with 8 positions matching TRBD2. Germline CDR1 WSHSY, CDR2 SAAADI. V shed 3 bases and J 8 bases; nucleotides not matched to a gene: 6. The CDR3 has 14 amino acids. Here the CDR3 reads CASSDSGRGDEQFF. The CDR3 region has the DNA TGCGCCAGCAGTGACAGCGGGAGAGGGGATGAGCAGTTCTTC.

The gene calls are TRBV7-9 and TRBJ1-1; D unclear. This CDR3 has 12 amino acids. V was pared by 5 bases and J by 1 base, with 5 bases between. Germline CDR1 is SEHNR and CDR2 is FQNEAQ (reference sequence). For the CDR3, the DNA is TGTGCCAGCAGCCAAGCGAACACTGAAGCTTTCTTT. Residues: CASSQANTEAFF.

This clone was counted a few times. This sequence joins TRBV24-1 and TRBJ1-2, with 8 nucleotides matching TRBD1. The CDR3 has 14 residues. In germline, CDR1 is KGHDR, CDR2 SFDVKD. The J segment lost 4 bases and the V segment lost 3 bases, leaving 3 bases of the junction unmatched. CDR3 sequence reads: CATSDGGQAYGYTF. In nucleotides, the CDR3 is TGTGCCACCAGTGATGGGGGACAGGCCTATGGCTACACCTTC.

This clone has only a few counts. V usage is TRBV7-9 and J usage is TRBJ1-4, with D tentatively TRBD1 (6 bases). Germline assignment: CDR1 SEHNR and CDR2 FQNEAQ (reference sequence). Trimming cost V 0 bases and J 7 bases, with 15 bases left between them. The CDR3 is 16 amino acids. This CDR3 reads CASSLARTGKGEKLFF. As DNA, the CDR3 is TGTGCCAGCAGCTTAGCTCGAACAGGGAAGGGTGAAAAACTGTTTTTT. Full variable domain (missing parts from reference TRBV7-9 and TRBJ1-4): DTGVSQNPRHKITKRGQNVTFRCDPISEHNRLYWYRQTLGQGPEFLTYFQNEAQLEKSRLLSDRFSAERPKGSFSTLEIQRTEQGDSAMYLCASSLARTGKGEKLFFGSGTQLSVL.

CDR3 in amino acids: CASSDQRTGGLGEKLFF. The CDR3 DNA is TGTGCCAGCAGTGACCAACGGACAGGGGGATTGGGTGAAAAACTGTTTTTT. This chain joins TRBV2 and TRBJ1-4; 10 positions agree with TRBD1. The germline V gene encodes CDR1 SNHLY and CDR2 FYNNEI. Trimming took 3 bases from V and 7 from J; bases not matched to a gene: 11. This CDR3 comprises 17 residues.

This chain connects TRBV6-6 to TRBJ2-5; 13 bases match TRBD2. This CDR3 is built from 16 residues. Germline CDR1 and CDR2: MNHNY and SVGAGI (reference sequence). J gave up 6 bases and V 2 bases, and 6 bases lay outside the gene matches. The CDR3 DNA reads TGTGCCAGCAGTTACCCGACTAGCGGGAGGATGAAGACCCAGTACTTC. Its protein product is CASSYPTSGRMKTQYF.

CDR3 amino acids: CASSLSASGHEQYF. The CDR3, as DNA: TGTGCCAGCAGCTTATCGGCTAGCGGCCACGAGCAGTACTTC. V is TRBV11-2 and J is TRBJ2-7; 7 bases line up with TRBD2. CDR1 is SGHAT, CDR2 FQNNGV, per germline. After removal of 2 bases from V and 5 bases from J, the junction contained 6 bases not matched to a gene. The CDR3 contains 14 residues.

This clone has a handful of counts. The chain joins TRBV6-5 to TRBJ1-5; D is ambiguous. CDR3 length: 15 amino acids. V lost 5 bases and J 0 bases, leaving 11 bases between the germline ends. Germline CDR1 MNHEY, CDR2 SVGAGI. The CDR3 region is CASSTGILSNQPQHF. The CDR3 DNA reads as TGTGCCAGCAGTACCGGGATCCTTAGCAATCAGCCCCAGCATTTT.

The gene calls are TRBV11-3 and TRBJ2-2; TRBD2 agrees at 12 bases. This CDR3 has 16 residues. The V segment lost 5 bases and the J segment 5 bases; nucleotides outside the gene matches: 6. From germline, CDR1 is SGHNT and CDR2 YENEEA. CDR3 in DNA: TGTGCCAGCAGCGCAAGGACTAGCGGGAAGACCGGGGAGCTGTTTTTT. Its protein is CASSARTSGKTGELFF. The full variable domain, its missing parts supplied by reference TRBV11-3 and TRBJ2-2, is EAGVVQSPRYKIIEKKQPVAFWCNPISGHNTLYWYLQNLGQGPELLIRYENEEAVDDSQLPKDRFSAERLKGVDSTLKIQPAELGDSAVYLCASSARTSGKTGELFFGEGSRLTVL.

As to this clone: This same CDR3 is encoded by further DNA sequences in the sample. The chain recombines TRBV11-2 with TRBJ1-2; tentative D call: TRBD1 (5 bases). The CDR3 covers 12 residues. Trimming shortened V by 3 bases and J by 4 bases, and 6 bases separated the two germline ends. Germline lookup yields CDR1 SGHAT and CDR2 FQNNGV. The CDR3 loop reads CASSLGGYGYTF. CDR3 bases: TGTGCCAGCAGCTTGGGGGGCTATGGCTACACCTTC.

This chain joins TRBV18 and TRBJ1-1; the match to TRBD1 covers 9 bases. The V and J ends lost 2 bases and 0 bases, in that order; junction bases with no gene match: 13. From germline, CDR1 is KGHSH and CDR2 LQKENI. The CDR3 spans 19 residues. The CDR3: CASSPGFVDRGRVNTEAFF. The CDR3 DNA follows: TGTGCCAGCTCACCAGGTTTCGTGGACAGGGGAAGGGTGAACACTGAAGCTTTCTTT.

The V gene is TRBV7-2, the J gene TRBJ1-4; D is possibly TRBD1 (5 bases). The germline V gene has CDR1 SGHTA and CDR2 FQGNSA. Trimming took 0 bases from V and 4 from J, leaving 9 bases between them. The CDR3 runs 15 residues. For the CDR3, the DNA is TGTGCCAGCAGCTTAGCGCCACAGGATAATGAAAAACTGTTTTTT. It is translated as CASSLAPQDNEKLFF.

The chain is built from TRBV5-4 and TRBJ1-1, with a possible D match to TRBD1 (6 bases). Germline V gene lookup returns CDR1 SGHNT and CDR2 YYREEE (reference sequence). The V end lost 0 bases, the J end lost 4 bases, and 13 bases lay between the germline ends. The CDR3 is 15 residues long. This CDR3 reads CASSLGFKGGTEAFF. The CDR3, as DNA: TGTGCCAGCAGCTTGGGGTTCAAAGGGGGCACTGAAGCTTTCTTT.

Regarding this clone: Other DNA variants within this sample encode the same CDR3. V gene TRBV10-1 combines with J gene TRBJ2-3, with 14 bases aligning to TRBD2. J gave up 3 bases and V 6 bases, and 2 bases lay outside the gene matches. Germline-derived CDR1 and CDR2 are WNHNN and SYGVQD (reference sequence). The CDR3 is 15 residues long. The CDR3 protein is CASSGTSGGTDTQYF. CDR3 bases: TGCGCCAGCAGCGGGACTAGCGGGGGTACAGATACGCAGTATTTT.

The CDR3 is CASSLASPRSGNTIYF. CDR3 DNA sequence: TGTGCCAGCAGCTTAGCGTCCCCCAGATCTGGAAACACCATATATTTT. This chain uses TRBV7-9 with TRBJ1-3; D ambiguous. Per the germline V gene, CDR1 is SEHNR and CDR2 is FQNEAQ (reference sequence). This CDR3 is built from 16 residues. V lost 0 bases, J lost 1 base, and 10 bases lay in between. Variable domain in full (rest from reference TRBV7-9 and TRBJ1-3): DTGVSQNPRHKITKRGQNVTFRCDPISEHNRLYWYRQTLGQGPEFLTYFQNEAQLEKSRLLSDRFSAERPKGSFSTLEIQRTEQGDSAMYLCASSLASPRSGNTIYFGEGSWLTVV.

The J gene is TRBJ1-5, the V gene TRBV4-1; maybe TRBD1 (6 bases). Looked up from germline, CDR1 is MGHRA and CDR2 is YSYEKL. The CDR3 totals 14 residues. The V end lost 0 bases, the J end lost 6 bases, and 9 bases lay between the germline ends. The CDR3 region is CASSQDNRAQPQHF. The CDR3 DNA sequence: TGCGCCAGCAGCCAAGATAACAGGGCTCAGCCCCAGCATTTT.

J is TRBJ1-6 and V is TRBV7-9; 7 bases are a match to TRBD1. V lost 7 bases and J lost 1; bases outside the gene matches: 19. In germline, CDR1 is SEHNR, CDR2 FQNEAQ (reference sequence). This CDR3 spans 20 amino acids. In nucleotides, the CDR3 is TGTGCCAGCACCGACCTTTCCCTACAGGGGCCCCGGTCCTATAATTCACCCCTCCACTTT. This codes for CASTDLSLQGPRSYNSPLHF.

This rearrangement joins TRBV5-1 to TRBJ2-3, with TRBD2 identical over 14 bases. This CDR3 has 16 residues. V lost 0 bases and J lost 5; bases outside the gene matches: 2. Germline V gene lookup returns CDR1 SGHRS and CDR2 YFSETQ. The CDR3 coding sequence is TGCGCCAGCAGCTTGGAAGGGACTAGCGGGAGAGATACGCAGTATTTT. It is translated as CASSLEGTSGRDTQYF.

CDR3 sequence (DNA): TGCAGTGCCGAGTGGAACACTGAAGCTTTCTTT. It specifies CSAEWNTEAFF. The chain uses TRBV20-1 and TRBJ1-1; no clear D. Germline V gene lookup returns CDR1 DFQATT and CDR2 SNEGSKA (reference sequence). This CDR3 is built from 11 residues. Trimming took 6 bases from V and 1 from J, leaving 6 bases between them.

The chain combines TRBV14 with TRBJ2-1; D unresolved. The CDR3 has 15 residues. The germline V gene encodes CDR1 SGHDN and CDR2 FVKESK. V was pared by 0 bases and J by 1 base, with 7 bases between. The CDR3 region is CASSQDRSSYNEQFF. The CDR3 nucleotides are TGTGCCAGCAGCCAAGACAGGTCATCCTACAATGAGCAGTTCTTC.

The chain is built from TRBV9 and TRBJ2-7, with 8 bases fitting TRBD2. The CDR3 has 14 residues. V was pared by 0 bases and J by 2 bases, with 1 base of the junction left unmatched. Germline CDR1 reads SGDLS; CDR2 reads YYNGEE. The CDR3 here is CASSVDGGAYEQYF. The CDR3 region has the DNA TGTGCCAGCAGCGTAGACGGGGGGGCCTACGAGCAGTACTTC.

This chain uses TRBV25-1 with TRBJ1-4; D call uncertain. The V gene lost 2 bases and the J gene lost 5 bases, with 3 bases spanning the gap. Germline assignment: CDR1 MGHDK and CDR2 SYGVNS. The CDR3 has 12 amino acids. The CDR3 region has the DNA TGTGCCAGCAGTGAAATAAATGAAAAACTGTTTTTT. Translating gives CASSEINEKLFF.

CDR3 DNA sequence: TGTGCCAGCAGCCTGTATCCGGACAGGGCCTATGGCTACACCTTC. It is translated as CASSLYPDRAYGYTF. The chain recombines TRBV7-9 with TRBJ1-2; 8 bases agree with TRBD1. With 5 bases clipped from V and 4 bases from J, the junction kept 9 bases outside the gene matches. From germline, CDR1 is SEHNR and CDR2 FQNEAQ (reference sequence). CDR3 length: 15 residues.

The chain links TRBV7-9 to TRBJ2-7, with unresolved D. Germline V CDR1 and CDR2: SEHNR, FQNEAQ (reference sequence). The CDR3 is made up of 18 amino acids. Trimming removed 0 bases at V and 0 bases at J, with 18 bases between. Here the CDR3 reads CASSLAPRRQPYSYEQYF. CDR3 nucleotide sequence: TGTGCCAGCAGCTTAGCGCCTCGGCGGCAGCCTTACTCCTACGAGCAGTACTTC.

The rearrangement joins TRBV19 to TRBJ1-1, with unresolved D. The germline CDR1 and CDR2 sequences are LNHDA and SQIVND (reference sequence). The CDR3 runs to 13 residues. V lost 5 bases to trimming and J lost 0 bases, with 7 bases between them. The CDR3 sequence: CASSPDMNTEAFF. Here the CDR3 DNA reads TGTGCCAGTAGTCCTGACATGAACACTGAAGCTTTCTTT.

The chain is built from TRBV5-6 and TRBJ2-1; D is possibly TRBD1 (5 bases). V gave up 4 bases and J gave up 4 bases, with 15 bases separating them. The V gene's germline CDR1 is SGHDT and CDR2 YYEEEE. The CDR3 has 15 residues. CDR3 protein: CASSGRQQGYNEQFF. The CDR3 nucleotides read TGTGCCAGCAGCGGACGGCAGCAGGGTTACAATGAGCAGTTCTTC.

The gene calls are TRBV7-3 and TRBJ2-2; 7 positions agree with TRBD1. V lost 5 bases, J lost 9 bases, and 15 bases stayed unmatched. The length of the CDR3 is 16 residues. Germline CDR1 is SGHTA and CDR2 is FQGTGA. The chain's CDR3 is CASSPPRDSGRRELFF. For the CDR3, the DNA is TGTGCCAGCAGCCCCCCCAGGGACAGCGGTCGCCGGGAGCTGTTTTTT.

The table lists this clone with a count of one. The genes are TRBV7-3 and TRBJ2-2, with TRBD2 matching 15 bases. There are 19 residues in the CDR3. The V segment lost 5 bases and the J segment 1 base; nucleotides outside the gene matches: 8. Looked up from germline, CDR1 is SGHTA and CDR2 is FQGTGA. The CDR3 sequence: CASSAPGLAGGRNTGELFF. CDR3 DNA sequence: TGTGCCAGCAGCGCCCCGGGACTAGCGGGAGGTAGGAACACCGGGGAGCTGTTTTTT. Filled out from reference TRBV7-3 and TRBJ2-2, the complete variable domain reads GAGVSQTPSNKVTEKGKYVELRCDPISGHTALYWYRQSLGQGPEFLIYFQGTGAADDSGLPNDRFFAVRPEGSVSTLKIQRTERGDSAVYLCASSAPGLAGGRNTGELFFGEGSRLTVL.